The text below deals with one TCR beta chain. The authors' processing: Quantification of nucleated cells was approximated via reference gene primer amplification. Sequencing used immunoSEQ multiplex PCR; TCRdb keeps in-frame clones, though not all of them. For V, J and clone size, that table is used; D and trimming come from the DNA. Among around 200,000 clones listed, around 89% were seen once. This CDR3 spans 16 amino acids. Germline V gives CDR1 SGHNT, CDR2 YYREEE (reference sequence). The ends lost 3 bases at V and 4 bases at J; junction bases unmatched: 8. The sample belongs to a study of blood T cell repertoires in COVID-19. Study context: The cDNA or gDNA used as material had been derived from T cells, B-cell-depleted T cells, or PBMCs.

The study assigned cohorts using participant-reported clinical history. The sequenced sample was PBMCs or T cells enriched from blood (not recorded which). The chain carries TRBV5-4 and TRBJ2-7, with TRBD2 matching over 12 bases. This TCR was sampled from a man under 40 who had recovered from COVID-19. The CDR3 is CASSSGRTSGTYEQYF. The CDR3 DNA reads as TGTGCCAGCAGCTCTGGCCGGACTAGCGGGACATACGAGCAGTACTTC.